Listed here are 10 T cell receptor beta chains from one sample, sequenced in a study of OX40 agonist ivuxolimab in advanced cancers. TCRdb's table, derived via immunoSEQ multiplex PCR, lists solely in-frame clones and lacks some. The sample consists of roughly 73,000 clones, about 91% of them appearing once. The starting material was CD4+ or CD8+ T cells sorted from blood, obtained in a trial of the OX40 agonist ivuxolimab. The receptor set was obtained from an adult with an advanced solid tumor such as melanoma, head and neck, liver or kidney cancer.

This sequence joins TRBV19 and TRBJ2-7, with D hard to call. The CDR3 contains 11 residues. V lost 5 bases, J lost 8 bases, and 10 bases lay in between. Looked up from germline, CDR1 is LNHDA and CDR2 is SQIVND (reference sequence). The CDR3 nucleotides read TGTGCCAGTAGTCTGGACCGCAAGCAGTACTTC. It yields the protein CASSLDRKQYF.

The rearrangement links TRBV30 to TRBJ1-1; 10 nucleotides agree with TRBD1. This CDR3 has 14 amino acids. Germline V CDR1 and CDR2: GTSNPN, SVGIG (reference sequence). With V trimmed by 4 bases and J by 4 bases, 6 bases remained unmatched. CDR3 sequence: CAWNPGTGVTEAFF. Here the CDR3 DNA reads TGTGCCTGGAATCCCGGGACAGGGGTCACTGAAGCTTTCTTT. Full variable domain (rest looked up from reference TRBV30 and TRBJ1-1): SQTIHQWPATLVQPVGSPLSLECTVEGTSNPNLYWYRQAAGRGLQLLFYSVGIGQISSEVPQNLSASRPQDRQFILSSKKLLLSDSGFYLCAWNPGTGVTEAFFGQGTRLTVV.

In nucleotides, the CDR3 is TGCGCCAGCAGCTTGGACGGGAGGATGAGCACAGATACGCAGTATTTT. This codes for CASSLDGRMSTDTQYF. This chain connects TRBV5-1 to TRBJ2-3; 7 bases fit TRBD2. Germline V lookup: CDR1 SGHRS, CDR2 YFSETQ. CDR3 size: 16 residues. The J segment lost 0 bases and the V segment lost 0 bases, leaving 4 bases of the junction unmatched.

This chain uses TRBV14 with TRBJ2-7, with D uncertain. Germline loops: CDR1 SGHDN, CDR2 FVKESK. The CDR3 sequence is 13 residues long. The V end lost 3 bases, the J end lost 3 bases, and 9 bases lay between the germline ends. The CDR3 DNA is TGTGCCAGCAGCCATGGTCCATACTACGAGCAGTACTTC. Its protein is CASSHGPYYEQYF.

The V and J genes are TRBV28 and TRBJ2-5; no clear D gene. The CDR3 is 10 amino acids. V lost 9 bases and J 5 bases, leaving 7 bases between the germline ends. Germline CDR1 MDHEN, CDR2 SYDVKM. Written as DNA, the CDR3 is TGTGCCAGTCTTGGGGAGACCCAGTACTTC. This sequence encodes CASLGETQYF.

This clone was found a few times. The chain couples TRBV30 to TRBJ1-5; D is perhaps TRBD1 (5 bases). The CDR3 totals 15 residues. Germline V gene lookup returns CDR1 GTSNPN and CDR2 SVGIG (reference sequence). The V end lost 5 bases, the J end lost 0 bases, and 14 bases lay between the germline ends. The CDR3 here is CAWAEGTYSNQPQHF. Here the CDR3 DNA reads TGTGCCTGGGCCGAGGGGACCTATAGCAATCAGCCCCAGCATTTT.

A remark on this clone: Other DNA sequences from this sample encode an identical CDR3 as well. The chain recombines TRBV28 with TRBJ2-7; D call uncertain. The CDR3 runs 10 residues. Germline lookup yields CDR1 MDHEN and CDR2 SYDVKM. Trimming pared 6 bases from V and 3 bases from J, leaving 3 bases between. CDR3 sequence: CASSHYEQYF. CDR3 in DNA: TGTGCCAGCAGCCACTACGAGCAGTACTTC.

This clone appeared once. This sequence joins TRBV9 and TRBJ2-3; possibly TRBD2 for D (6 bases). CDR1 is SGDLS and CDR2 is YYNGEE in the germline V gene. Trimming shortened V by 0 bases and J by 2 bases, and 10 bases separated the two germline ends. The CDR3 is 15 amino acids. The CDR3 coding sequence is TGTGCCAGCAGCGTAGTTAGCGGAGACACAGATACGCAGTATTTT. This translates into CASSVVSGDTDTQYF.

This CDR3 is CASSLSTGGGYGYTF. Here the CDR3 DNA reads TGTGCCAGCAGCTTGTCGACAGGGGGAGGCTATGGCTACACCTTC. J is TRBJ1-2 and V is TRBV5-5; TRBD1 matches at 9 bases. Germline V CDR1 and CDR2: SGHKS, YYEKEE (reference sequence). The junction had 5 bases not matched to a gene; V was cut back by 1 base and J by 4 bases. This CDR3 is 15 amino acids long.

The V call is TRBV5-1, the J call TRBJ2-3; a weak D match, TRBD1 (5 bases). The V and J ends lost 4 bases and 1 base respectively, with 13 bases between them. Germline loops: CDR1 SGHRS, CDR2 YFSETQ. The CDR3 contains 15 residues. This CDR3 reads CASSPDTSGTDTQYF. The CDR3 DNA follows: TGCGCCAGCAGCCCGGACACTTCAGGCACAGATACGCAGTATTTT.